One and the same sample provided the 5 T cell receptor beta chains below, sequenced in a study of early T cells in non-severe SARS-CoV-2 infection. TCRdb re-derived calls from the 5' RACE reads in MiXCR, one entry per CDR3 protein. The data hold about 98,000 distinct CDR3 sequences, with 13% to 15% observed a single time. Sequenced sample: whole blood. The receptors here all came from an adult who was a healthcare worker with PCR-confirmed SARS-CoV-2 infection or an uninfected control (not recorded which).

This clonotype has more than one count but fewer than ten. This chain links TRBV2 with TRBJ2-7; TRBD2 is a possible D gene (6 bases). The V and J ends lost 6 bases and 4 bases respectively, with 10 bases between them. Germline V CDR1 and CDR2: SNHLY, FYNNEI. This CDR3 region has 12 residues. The CDR3 DNA reads as TGTGCCAGCAGAGGAGGGCGGTACGAGCAGTACTTC. Translation gives CASRGGRYEQYF.

The rearrangement uses TRBV2 and TRBJ2-7, with no clear D. Germline CDR1 and CDR2: SNHLY and FYNNEI. The CDR3 runs to 14 residues. With 4 bases removed from V and 0 bases from J, the gap between germline ends came to 10 bases. The CDR3 DNA reads TGTGCCAGCAGTGGCCTAAGGAGCTCCTACGAGCAGTACTTC. This sequence encodes CASSGLRSSYEQYF. Supplemented by reference TRBV2 and TRBJ2-7, the full variable domain reads EPEVTQTPSHQVTQMGQEVILRCVPISNHLYFYWYRQILGQKVEFLVSFYNNEISEKSEIFDDQFSVERPDGSNFTLKIRSTKLEDSAMYFCASSGLRSSYEQYFGPGTRLTVT.

The V and J genes are TRBV7-2 and TRBJ1-6; D is undetermined. From germline, CDR1 is SGHTA and CDR2 FQGNSA. Trimming removed 5 bases at V and 9 bases at J, with 14 bases between. The CDR3 has 14 residues. The CDR3 reads CASSQAPSGSPLHF. The CDR3 coding sequence is TGTGCCAGCAGCCAAGCCCCGTCAGGTTCACCCCTCCACTTT.

This clonotype was found many times. The V call is TRBV28, the J call TRBJ2-2; 10 bases match TRBD1. Germline CDR1 and CDR2: MDHEN and SYDVKM. This CDR3 is 15 amino acids long. Trimming cost V 2 bases and J 12 bases; bases outside gene matches: 9. The CDR3 DNA is TGTGCCAGCAGTTTAGCAGACAGGGGGCAAGGCCAGCTGTTTTTT. It codes for CASSLADRGQGQLFF.

The chain is built from TRBV15 and TRBJ1-1; unclear D gene. This CDR3 region has 15 residues. Germline V gene lookup returns CDR1 LNHNV and CDR2 YYDKDF (reference sequence). V lost 2 bases and J 4 bases, leaving 14 bases between the germline ends. CDR3 protein: CATSRPGFQATEAFF. Here the CDR3 DNA reads TGTGCCACCAGCAGACCCGGATTTCAGGCCACTGAAGCTTTCTTT.